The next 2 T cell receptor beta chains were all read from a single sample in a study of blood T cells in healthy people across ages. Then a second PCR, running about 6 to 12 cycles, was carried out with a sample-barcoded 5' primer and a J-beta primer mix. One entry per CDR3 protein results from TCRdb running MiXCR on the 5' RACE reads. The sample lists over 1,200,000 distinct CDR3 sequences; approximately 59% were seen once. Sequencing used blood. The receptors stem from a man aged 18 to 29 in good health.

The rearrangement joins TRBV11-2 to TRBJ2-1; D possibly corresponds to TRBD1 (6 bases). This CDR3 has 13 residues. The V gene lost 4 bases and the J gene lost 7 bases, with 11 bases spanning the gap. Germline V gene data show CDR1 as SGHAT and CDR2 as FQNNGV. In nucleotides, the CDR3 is TGTGCCAGCAGCTCATCAGGGGTAAATGAGCAGTTCTTC. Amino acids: CASSSSGVNEQFF.

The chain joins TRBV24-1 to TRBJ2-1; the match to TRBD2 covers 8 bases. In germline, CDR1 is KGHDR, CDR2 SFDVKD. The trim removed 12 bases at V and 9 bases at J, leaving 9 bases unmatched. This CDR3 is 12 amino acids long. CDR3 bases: TGTGCCGCCCGGGGGGGCGCAGGTGAGCAGTTCTTC. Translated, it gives CAARGGAGEQFF.